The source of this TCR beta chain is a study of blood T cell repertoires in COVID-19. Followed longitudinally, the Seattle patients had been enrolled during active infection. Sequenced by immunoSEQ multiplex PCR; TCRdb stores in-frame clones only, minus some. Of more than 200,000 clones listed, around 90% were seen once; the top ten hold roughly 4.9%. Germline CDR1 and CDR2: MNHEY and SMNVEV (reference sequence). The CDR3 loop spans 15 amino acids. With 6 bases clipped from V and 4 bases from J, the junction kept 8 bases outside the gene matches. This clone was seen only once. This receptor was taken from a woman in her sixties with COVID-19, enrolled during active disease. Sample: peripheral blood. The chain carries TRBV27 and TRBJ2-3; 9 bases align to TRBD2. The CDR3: CASSVAGVSADTQYF. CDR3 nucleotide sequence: TGTGCCAGCAGCGTAGCGGGAGTGAGCGCAGATACGCAGTATTTT.